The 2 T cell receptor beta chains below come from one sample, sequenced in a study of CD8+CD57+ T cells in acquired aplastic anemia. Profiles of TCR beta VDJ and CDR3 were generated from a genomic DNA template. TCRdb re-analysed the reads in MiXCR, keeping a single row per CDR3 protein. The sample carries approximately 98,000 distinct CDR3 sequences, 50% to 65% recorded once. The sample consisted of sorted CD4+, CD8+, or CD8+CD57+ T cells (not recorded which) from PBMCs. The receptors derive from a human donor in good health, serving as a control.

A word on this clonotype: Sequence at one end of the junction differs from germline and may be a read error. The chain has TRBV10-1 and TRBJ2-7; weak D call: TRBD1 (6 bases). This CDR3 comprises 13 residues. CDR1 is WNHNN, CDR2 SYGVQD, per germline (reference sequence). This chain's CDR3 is CARIAGDEYGQYF. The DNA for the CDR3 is TGCGCCAGGATTGCAGGGGACGAATACGGGCAGTACTTC.

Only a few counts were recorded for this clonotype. CDR3 DNA sequence: TGTGCCGTCCGAGCCTCTGGGGAGCAGTACGTC. This sequence encodes CAVRASGEQYV. The rearrangement joins TRBV10-3 to TRBJ2-7, with D hard to call. The germline V gene has CDR1 ENHRY and CDR2 SYGVKD. The CDR3 spans 11 residues. V lost 11 bases, J lost 7 bases, and 15 bases lay in between.